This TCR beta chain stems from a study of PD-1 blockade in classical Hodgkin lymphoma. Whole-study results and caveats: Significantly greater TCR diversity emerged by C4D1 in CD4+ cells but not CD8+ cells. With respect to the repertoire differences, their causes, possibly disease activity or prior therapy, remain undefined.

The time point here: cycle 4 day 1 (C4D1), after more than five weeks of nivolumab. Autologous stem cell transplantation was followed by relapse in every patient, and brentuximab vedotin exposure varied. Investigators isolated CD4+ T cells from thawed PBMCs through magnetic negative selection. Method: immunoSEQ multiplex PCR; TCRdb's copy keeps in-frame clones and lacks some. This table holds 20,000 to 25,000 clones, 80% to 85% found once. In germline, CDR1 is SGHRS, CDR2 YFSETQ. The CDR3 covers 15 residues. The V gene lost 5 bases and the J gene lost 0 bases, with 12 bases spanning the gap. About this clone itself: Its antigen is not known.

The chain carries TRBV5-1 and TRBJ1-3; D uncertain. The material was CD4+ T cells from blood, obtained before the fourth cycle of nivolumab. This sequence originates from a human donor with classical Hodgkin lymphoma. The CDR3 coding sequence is TGCGCCAGCAGACATGATGGAATCTCTGGAAACACCATATATTTT. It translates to CASRHDGISGNTIYF.